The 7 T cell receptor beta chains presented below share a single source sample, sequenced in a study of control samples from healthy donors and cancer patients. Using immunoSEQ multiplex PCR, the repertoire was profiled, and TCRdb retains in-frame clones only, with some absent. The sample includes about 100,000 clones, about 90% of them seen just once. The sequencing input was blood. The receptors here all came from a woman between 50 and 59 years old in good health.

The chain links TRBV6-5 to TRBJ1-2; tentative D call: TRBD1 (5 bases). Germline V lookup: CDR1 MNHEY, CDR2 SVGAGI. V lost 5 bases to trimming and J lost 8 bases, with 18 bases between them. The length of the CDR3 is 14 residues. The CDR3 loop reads CASSLQGSTGGYTF. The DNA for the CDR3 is TGTGCCAGCAGTCTGCAGGGTTCGACTGGCGGCTACACCTTC.

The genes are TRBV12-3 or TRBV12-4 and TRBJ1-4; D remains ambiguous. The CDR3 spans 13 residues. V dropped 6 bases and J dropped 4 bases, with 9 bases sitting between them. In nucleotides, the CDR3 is TGTGCCAGCAGCCCCAACAGTAATGAAAAACTGTTTTTT. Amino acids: CASSPNSNEKLFF.

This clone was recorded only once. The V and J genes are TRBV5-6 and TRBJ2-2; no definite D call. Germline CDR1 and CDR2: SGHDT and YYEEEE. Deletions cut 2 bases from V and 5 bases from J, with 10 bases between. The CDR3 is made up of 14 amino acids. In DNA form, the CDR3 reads TGTGCCAGCAGCTTTGGTGATTGGACCGGGGAGCTGTTTTTT. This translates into CASSFGDWTGELFF.

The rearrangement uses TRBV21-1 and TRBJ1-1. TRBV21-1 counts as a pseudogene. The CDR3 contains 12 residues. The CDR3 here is CASSNSRTEAFF. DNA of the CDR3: TGTGCCAGCAGCAATAGCCGCACTGAAGCTTTCTTT.

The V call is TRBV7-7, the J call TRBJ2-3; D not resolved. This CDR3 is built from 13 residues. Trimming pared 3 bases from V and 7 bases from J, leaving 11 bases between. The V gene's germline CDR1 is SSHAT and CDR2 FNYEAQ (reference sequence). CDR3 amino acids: CASSFSPRNTQYF. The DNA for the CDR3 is TGTGCCAGCAGCTTCTCTCCTCGGAATACGCAGTATTTT. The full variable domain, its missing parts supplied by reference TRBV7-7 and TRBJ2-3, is GAGVSQSPRYKVTKRGQDVTLRCDPISSHATLYWYQQALGQGPEFLTYFNYEAQPDKSGLPSDRFSAERPEGSISTLTIQRTEQRDSAMYRCASSFSPRNTQYFGPGTRLTVL.

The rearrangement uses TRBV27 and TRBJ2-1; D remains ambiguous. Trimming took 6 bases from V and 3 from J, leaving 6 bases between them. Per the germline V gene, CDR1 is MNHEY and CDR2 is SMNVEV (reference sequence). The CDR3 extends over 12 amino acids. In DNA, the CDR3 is TGTGCCAGCAGATTTCGCTACAATGAGCAGTTCTTC. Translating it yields CASRFRYNEQFF.

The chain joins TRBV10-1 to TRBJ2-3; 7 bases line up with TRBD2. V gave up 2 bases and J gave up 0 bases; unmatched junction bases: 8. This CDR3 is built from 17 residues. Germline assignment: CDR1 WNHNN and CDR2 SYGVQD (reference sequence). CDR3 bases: TGCGCCAGCAGTGAGACCTGGAGCGGGGTCAGCACAGATACGCAGTATTTT. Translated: CASSETWSGVSTDTQYF.